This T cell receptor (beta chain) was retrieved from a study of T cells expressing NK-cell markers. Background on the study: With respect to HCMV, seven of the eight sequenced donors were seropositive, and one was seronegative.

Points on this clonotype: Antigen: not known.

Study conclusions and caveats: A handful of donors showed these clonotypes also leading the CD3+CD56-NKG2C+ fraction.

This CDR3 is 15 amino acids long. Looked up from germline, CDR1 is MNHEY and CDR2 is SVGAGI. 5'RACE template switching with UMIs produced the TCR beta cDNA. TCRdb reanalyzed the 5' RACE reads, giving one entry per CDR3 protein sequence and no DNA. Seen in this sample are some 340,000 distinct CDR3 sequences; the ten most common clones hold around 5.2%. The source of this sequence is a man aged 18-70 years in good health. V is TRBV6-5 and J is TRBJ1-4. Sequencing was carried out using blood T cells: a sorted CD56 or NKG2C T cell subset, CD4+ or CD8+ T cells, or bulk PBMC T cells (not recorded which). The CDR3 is CASGTGGRANEKLFF.